This T cell receptor (beta chain) was identified during a study of identifying expanded T cells in peripheral blood. Findings and limits, study-wide: Clone count variance between roughly 2-week samples rose with total template count. Over approximately two and four weeks, about 15 and 19 clones changed, versus around 1.2 between replicates.

A remark on this clone: The antigen is unknown.

Only in-frame clones appear in the TCRdb table, and some are missing; sequencing was by immunoSEQ multiplex PCR. The sample comprises about 58,000 clones, about 92% of which are singletons, and roughly 3.5% rests with the top ten. This TCR derives from a person aged 18 to 75 in good health. The specimen was blood.

The CDR3: CASRTMQGFYGYTF. The DNA for the CDR3 is TGTGCCAGCAGAACGATGCAGGGATTTTATGGCTACACCTTC. The chain carries TRBV28 and TRBJ1-2, with D perhaps matching TRBD1 (5 bases). CDR3 length equals 14 residues. Trimming removed 6 bases at V and 5 bases at J, with 16 bases between. Germline V CDR1 and CDR2: MDHEN, SYDVKM.